This TCR beta chain was found in a study of cytomegalovirus exposure and HLA in healthy donors. CDR1 is SGHRS and CDR2 is YFSETQ in the germline V gene. This CDR3 has 13 residues. Germline trimming cut 4 bases from V and 6 bases from J; bases unmatched to any gene: 3. The PCR was carried out with 60 Vbeta primers and 13 Jbeta primers. Clones were sequenced by immunoSEQ multiplex PCR, and TCRdb holds only the in-frame ones, with some missing. The sample includes around 180,000 clones, over 80% of them seen just once. The sequence was collected from a boy aged 2 to 10 in good health and CMV-seronegative. The V and J genes are TRBV5-1 and TRBJ2-1, with TRBD1 matching 8 bases. Specimen: PBMCs. The CDR3 nucleotides are TGCGCCAGCAGCATCGGACAGGGCAATGAGCAGTTCTTC. This encodes CASSIGQGNEQFF. The whole variable domain, remainder taken from reference TRBV5-1 and TRBJ2-1, is KAGVTQTPRYLIKTRGQQVTLSCSPISGHRSVSWYQQTPGQGLQFLFEYFSETQRNKGNFPGRFSGRQFSNSRSEMNVSTLELGDSALYLCASSIGQGNEQFFGPGTRLTVL.